The rows below give T cell receptor beta chains drawn from one sample of a study of T cell responses to AZD1222 COVID-19 vaccine. TCRdb keeps only in-frame clones here, not all; method: immunoSEQ multiplex PCR. The table includes some 55,000 clones, around 92% detected once. This sample comprised peripheral blood, obtained on day 0 of AZD1222 vaccination. The receptors derive from an adult in good health. CDR3s leave out the opening cysteine and the closing phenylalanine or tryptophan. The order of the fields is J gene, V gene, CDR3 protein.

j_call: TRBJ2-7; v_call: TRBV18; cdr3_aa: ASSPGQGEVQY
j_call: TRBJ1-2; v_call: TRBV3-1/TRBV3-2; cdr3_aa: ASSQDTLGGNGYT
j_call: TRBJ2-1; v_call: TRBV11-2; cdr3_aa: ASSKIPGFEHEQF
j_call: TRBJ2-1; v_call: TRBV19; cdr3_aa: ASNRGNSYNEQF
j_call: TRBJ2-2; v_call: TRBV27; cdr3_aa: ASSLRGGTGELF
j_call: TRBJ1-1; v_call: TRBV2; cdr3_aa: ASSGGTVITEAF
j_call: TRBJ2-6; v_call: TRBV13; cdr3_aa: ASSSRDVLSGANVLT
j_call: TRBJ2-5; v_call: TRBV4-1; cdr3_aa: ASSQRSRGETQY
j_call: TRBJ2-5; v_call: TRBV19; cdr3_aa: ASSIAGRSGETQY
j_call: TRBJ2-5; v_call: TRBV7-2; cdr3_aa: ASSHRLAGGLETQY
j_call: TRBJ1-5; v_call: TRBV6-5; cdr3_aa: ASRLRQGLTSQH
j_call: TRBJ2-3; v_call: TRBV6-2/TRBV6-3; cdr3_aa: ASSSREWGTDTQY
j_call: TRBJ2-7; v_call: TRBV5-6; cdr3_aa: ASSFGGLAYEQY
j_call: TRBJ1-5; v_call: TRBV6-2/TRBV6-3; cdr3_aa: ASTYVLDRGGNQPQH
j_call: TRBJ2-1; v_call: TRBV28; cdr3_aa: ASSWTGYNEQF
j_call: TRBJ2-1; v_call: TRBV20-1; cdr3_aa: SAFSNEQF
j_call: TRBJ2-4; v_call: TRBV11-3; cdr3_aa: ASSLGLVGRGKNIQY
j_call: TRBJ2-7; v_call: TRBV5-4; cdr3_aa: ASSLGTSGSRVHEQY
j_call: TRBJ1-2; v_call: TRBV9; cdr3_aa: ASSAGTGYGGYT
j_call: TRBJ2-7; v_call: TRBV14; cdr3_aa: ASSQIGLAGGRFEQY
j_call: TRBJ1-5; v_call: TRBV19; cdr3_aa: ASSIRVRDGNQPQH
j_call: TRBJ2-2; v_call: TRBV6-5; cdr3_aa: ASSYSRTGDTGELF
j_call: TRBJ1-6; v_call: TRBV5-1; cdr3_aa: ASSLDGATYNSPLH
j_call: TRBJ1-5; v_call: TRBV28; cdr3_aa: ASTLGQGQPYSNQPQH
j_call: TRBJ1-1; v_call: TRBV18; cdr3_aa: ASSPPSGSNTEAF
j_call: TRBJ1-6; v_call: TRBV30; cdr3_aa: AWAEGSSYNSPLH
j_call: TRBJ2-2; v_call: TRBV11-3; cdr3_aa: ASSPLAGGVTGELF
j_call: TRBJ2-3; v_call: TRBV11-2; cdr3_aa: ASRSIPGDTQY
j_call: TRBJ1-5; v_call: TRBV19; cdr3_aa: ASSIDRVDQPQH